The 22 T cell receptor beta chains reported below all come from one sample, sequenced in a study of T cells expressing NK-cell markers. Following a re-call of the 5' RACE reads, TCRdb has one entry per CDR3 protein and lacks DNA. The sample's table shows 150,000 to 160,000 distinct CDR3 sequences. The sample comprised blood T cells: a sorted CD56 or NKG2C T cell subset, CD4+ or CD8+ T cells, or bulk PBMC T cells (not recorded which). These receptors were taken from a woman aged 45-65 years in good health.

The chain carries TRBV3-1 and TRBJ2-1; without DNA, the TCRdb call of TRBD1 cannot be checked. Per the germline V gene, CDR1 is LGHDT and CDR2 is YNNKEL (reference sequence). The CDR3 consists of 11 residues. CDR3 amino acids: CASGTSDEQFF.

CDR3 region: CASRSEQGADTQYF. The chain couples TRBV27 to TRBJ2-3; the D call of TRBD1 rests on TCRdb alone, since no DNA is present to check it. The CDR3 length is 14 residues. Germline lookup yields CDR1 MNHEY and CDR2 SMNVEV (reference sequence).

The V and J genes are TRBV11-2 and TRBJ2-2; there is no DNA to check the TCRdb D call of TRBD1. Looked up from germline, CDR1 is SGHAT and CDR2 is FQNNGV. The CDR3 length is 17 residues. CDR3 loop: CASSGQGGPANTGELFF.

The V and J genes are TRBV7-9 and TRBJ2-2; the TCRdb call, TRBD1, lacks DNA for checking. The germline CDR1 and CDR2 sequences are SEHNR and FQNEAQ (reference sequence). This CDR3 is built from 18 residues. The CDR3 sequence: CASSLSKATGASTGELFF.

The gene calls are TRBV24-1 and TRBJ2-1; TCRdb gives TRBD1 as the D gene, but with no DNA this cannot be confirmed. This CDR3 region has 18 residues. Germline CDR1 is KGHDR and CDR2 is SFDVKD. CDR3 sequence: CATSDLQVGRDTYNEQFF.

The rearrangement links TRBV19 to TRBJ2-3; TCRdb names TRBD2, which stays unverified in the absence of DNA. This CDR3 spans 13 amino acids. Germline loops: CDR1 LNHDA, CDR2 SQIVND (reference sequence). CDR3 loop: CASHKRATDTQYF.

This chain joins TRBV27 and TRBJ2-1; TCRdb's D call, TRBD1, is unchecked because there is no DNA. This CDR3 comprises 14 residues. CDR1 MNHEY and CDR2 SMNVEV come from the germline V gene (reference sequence). CDR3 sequence reads: CASSFGGWGNEQFF.

J is TRBJ1-5 and V is TRBV19; TCRdb designates TRBD1, a call that cannot be tested without DNA. Germline V CDR1 and CDR2: LNHDA, SQIVND (reference sequence). This CDR3 is 14 amino acids long. CDR3 sequence reads: CASSSSGRGQPQHF.

CDR3 protein: CASSSKGTSGQETQYF. The chain combines TRBV12-3 or TRBV12-4 with TRBJ2-5; TCRdb gives TRBD2 as the D gene, but with no DNA this cannot be confirmed. CDR3 length equals 16 residues.

The rearrangement links TRBV5-1 to TRBJ2-3; there is no DNA to check the TCRdb D call of TRBD1. This CDR3 is 20 amino acids long. Per the germline V gene, CDR1 is SGHRS and CDR2 is YFSETQ. CDR3 in amino acids: CASSFIQGARHPDGTDTQYF. Together with reference TRBV5-1 and TRBJ2-3, the CDR3 gives the full variable domain: KAGVTQTPRYLIKTRGQQVTLSCSPISGHRSVSWYQQTPGQGLQFLFEYFSETQRNKGNFPGRFSGRQFSNSRSEMNVSTLELGDSALYLCASSFIQGARHPDGTDTQYFGPGTRLTVL.

V gene TRBV13 combines with J gene TRBJ2-3; TCRdb calls TRBD2, which cannot be checked without DNA. Germline V gene lookup returns CDR1 PRHDT and CDR2 FYEKMQ (reference sequence). This CDR3 spans 16 amino acids. CDR3 amino acids: CASSLVASGRTDTQYF.

The V call is TRBV29-1, the J call TRBJ1-4; TCRdb reports TRBD1, a call that lacks DNA to check it against. The CDR3 runs 11 residues. Germline loops: CDR1 SQVTM, CDR2 ANQGSEA. The CDR3 here is CSVSDRGFSFF.

The chain joins TRBV20-1 to TRBJ2-7; no DNA is available, so the TRBD1 call from TCRdb remains unchecked. The CDR3 is made up of 15 amino acids. Germline lookup yields CDR1 DFQATT and CDR2 SNEGSKA (reference sequence). The CDR3: CSARDPGTGGREQYF.

V is TRBV7-9 and J is TRBJ2-1; the TRBD1 assignment by TCRdb is unverifiable without DNA. Germline-derived CDR1 and CDR2 are SEHNR and FQNEAQ (reference sequence). The CDR3 runs 13 residues. This CDR3 is CASSQGTPYEQFF.

The gene calls are TRBV7-9 and TRBJ2-1; TCRdb returns TRBD2, unconfirmable since there is no DNA. From germline, CDR1 is SEHNR and CDR2 FQNEAQ (reference sequence). This CDR3 contains 16 residues. CDR3 amino acids: CASSFPVSGRLDEQFF.

The gene calls are TRBV14 and TRBJ1-1. In germline, CDR1 is SGHDN, CDR2 FVKESK. The CDR3 is 16 residues long. CDR3 sequence: CASSQDPGAGNTEAFF.

The chain is built from TRBV27 and TRBJ1-6. CDR3 length equals 16 residues. The germline V gene encodes CDR1 MNHEY and CDR2 SMNVEV (reference sequence). The chain's CDR3 is CASSLWQSKDNSPLHF.

The V call is TRBV30, the J call TRBJ1-2; absent DNA, TCRdb's TRBD1 call cannot be checked. The CDR3 is 15 amino acids. Germline loops: CDR1 GTSNPN, CDR2 SVGIG (reference sequence). The CDR3 loop reads CAWSADREVDFGYTF.

The chain recombines TRBV24-1 with TRBJ2-1; without DNA, the TCRdb call of TRBD2 cannot be checked. CDR1 is KGHDR and CDR2 is SFDVKD in the germline V gene. CDR3 length: 16 amino acids. The CDR3 protein is CATSDSGTSGFNEQFF.

The chain recombines TRBV15 with TRBJ2-3; no DNA is available, so the TRBD1 call from TCRdb remains unchecked. This CDR3 has 17 amino acids. CDR1 LNHNV and CDR2 YYDKDF come from the germline V gene (reference sequence). CDR3 loop: CATSGRDRDHGPDTQYF.

The chain links TRBV20-1 to TRBJ1-2; TCRdb lists TRBD1, though no DNA is available to test this call. Germline V CDR1 and CDR2: DFQATT, SNEGSKA (reference sequence). This CDR3 region has 13 residues. CDR3 residues: CSASPRGTYGYTF.

V gene TRBV20-1 combines with J gene TRBJ2-1. Germline V gene lookup returns CDR1 DFQATT and CDR2 SNEGSKA (reference sequence). This CDR3 region has 16 residues. The CDR3 is CSARSRTGALYNEQFF.